A single TCR beta chain is shown here with its context. The entry originates in a study of blood T cell repertoires in COVID-19. Study context: There were acute and convalescent COVID-19 samples, and they came from the United States, Italy and Spain. Nucleic acid was either cDNA or gDNA, and it came from T cells, B-cell-depleted T cells, or PBMCs.

Some clones are missing from TCRdb's copy, which holds only in-frame ones; the method was immunoSEQ multiplex PCR. The sample records around 130,000 clones, 82% being singletons. This sequence was found in a human donor in a cohort sampled during active COVID-19. Sequencing was done on a sample of peripheral blood.

The CDR3 sequence is CASSRDRTAEQYF. CDR3 DNA: TGTGCCAGCAGCCGGGACAGGACAGCCGAGCAGTACTTC. The chain has TRBV3-1 (or the pseudogene TRBV3-2) and TRBJ2-7, with 8 bases that match TRBD1. CDR1 and CDR2 (germline): LGHDT, YNNKEL (reference sequence). This CDR3 contains 13 residues. V shed 4 bases and J 6 bases; nucleotides not matched to a gene: 5.